This note documents a single TCR beta chain sequence. Its antigen is still unknown. This entry comes from a study of vaccination and CD4 T cells after COVID-19. Across the study: Once diagnosed, patients had post-COVID samples drawn a median approximately 100 days later (range 35 to 161). Controls used CEFX viral epitopes (positive), HIV-1 Nef peptides (negative), or no peptide.

Study findings and constraints: Within convalescent individuals, 304 out of 307 vaccine-specific clones proved to be spike mono-reactive.

Cultured CD4+ T cell DNA was sequenced using the Oncomine TCR Beta short-read assay. From cultured CD4+ T cells, genomic DNA was extracted. From the PCR reads, TCRdb called clonotypes with MiXCR, one entry per CDR3 protein. The sample holds around 21,000 distinct CDR3 sequences; over 50% are singletons and the top ten take about 8.2%. The treatment here: approximately nine-day PBMC culture with coronavirus spike peptide pools or control peptides (ViraFEST assay). There are 21 residues in the CDR3. Germline CDR1 SGHAT, CDR2 FQNNGV. Trimming cost V 5 bases and J 2 bases; bases outside gene matches: 21. Input material: CD4+ T cells from blood, cultured in vitro. This clonotype originated in a human donor who had recovered from COVID-19. The rearrangement links TRBV11-2 to TRBJ2-3, with 11 bases identical to TRBD2. As DNA, the CDR3 is TGTGCCAGCAGCAGTAAGGGGAATAGCGGGAGGGCACATTCTAACACAGATACGCAGTATTTT. Translating it yields CASSSKGNSGRAHSNTDTQYF.